The text below deals with one TCR beta chain. The source of the sample is a study of long-term antiretroviral therapy in people with HIV. Samples were assayed with immunoSEQ v3.0 at survey level. Clones were read by immunoSEQ multiplex PCR, and TCRdb kept only the in-frame ones, dropping some. The repertoire holds about 17,000 clones, 79% seen once, with roughly 8% in the top ten. The receptor was derived from a man younger than 40 with HIV. Sequencing was performed on unsorted PBMCs, taken at the start of antiretroviral therapy.

CDR3: CASSSGGYNEQFF. In nucleotides, the CDR3 is TGTGCCAGTTCTAGCGGGGGTTACAATGAGCAGTTCTTC. The chain couples TRBV7-9 to TRBJ2-1, with TRBD2 matching 10 bases. V lost 9 bases, J lost 4 bases, and 3 bases stayed unmatched. Germline values: CDR1 SEHNR, CDR2 FQNEAQ (reference sequence). CDR3 size: 13 residues.